What follows describes a single T cell receptor (beta chain). Antigen specificity is unknown. This specimen comes from a study of OX40 agonist ivuxolimab in advanced cancers. For the study at large: Six ivuxolimab dose levels, 0.01 to 10 mg/kg, were given intravenously every 2 weeks. One hepatocellular carcinoma and two cutaneous melanoma patients partially responded.

The V end was cut by 1 base, the J end by 6 bases, with 10 bases between. From germline, CDR1 is SGHTA and CDR2 FQGNSA. This CDR3 contains 14 residues. Profiled with immunoSEQ multiplex PCR; TCRdb holds only in-frame clones, not every one. The table records some 98,000 clones, about 91% of them present only once. Findings and caveats of the study: On average, a greater number of expanded clones characterised CD8+ T cells relative to CD4+.

This chain uses TRBV7-2 with TRBJ2-1, with a weak D call TRBD2 (7 bases). The receptor was derived from an adult with an advanced solid tumor such as melanoma, head and neck, liver or kidney cancer. Sample: CD4+ or CD8+ T cells sorted from blood, taken in a trial of the OX40 agonist ivuxolimab. In nucleotides, the CDR3 is TGTGCCAGCAGCTTAGGGGGAGGGGGCAATGAGCAGTTCTTC. Its translation is CASSLGGGGNEQFF.